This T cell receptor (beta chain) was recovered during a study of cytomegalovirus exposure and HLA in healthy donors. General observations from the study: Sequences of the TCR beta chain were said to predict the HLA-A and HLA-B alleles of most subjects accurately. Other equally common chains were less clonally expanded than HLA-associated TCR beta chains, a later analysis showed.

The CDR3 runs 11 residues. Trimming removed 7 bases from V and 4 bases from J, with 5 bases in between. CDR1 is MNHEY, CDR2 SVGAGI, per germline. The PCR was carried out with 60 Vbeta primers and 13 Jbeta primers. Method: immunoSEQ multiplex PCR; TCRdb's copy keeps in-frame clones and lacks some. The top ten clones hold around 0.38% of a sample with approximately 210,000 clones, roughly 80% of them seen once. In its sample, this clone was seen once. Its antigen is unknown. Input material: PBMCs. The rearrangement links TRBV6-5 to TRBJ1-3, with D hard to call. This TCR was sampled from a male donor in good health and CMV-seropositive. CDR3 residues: CASIRGNTIYF. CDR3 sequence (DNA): TGTGCCAGCATCCGGGGAAACACCATATATTTT.